This T cell receptor (beta chain) was identified during a study of T cells in localized non-small cell lung cancer. The length of the CDR3 is 16 residues. Per germline, CDR1 MNHGY and CDR2 SAAAGT. The trim removed 5 bases at V and 0 bases at J, leaving 6 bases unmatched. Study-wide results and limits: A denser population of T cells in blood accompanied longer overall survival.

Using immunoSEQ multiplex PCR, the repertoire was profiled, and TCRdb retains in-frame clones only, with some absent. The table records some 1,900 clones, 37% of them present only once. A remark on this clone: The antigen is unknown.

The TCR sequence derives from a female donor aged 60 or older with stage I lung adenocarcinoma. The rearrangement uses TRBV6-8 and TRBJ1-3, with 8 positions matching TRBD1. This specimen was lung tumor tissue, taken before any cancer treatment. CDR3 nucleotides: TGTGCCAGCAGTAAGGGACAGGTTTACTCTGGAAACACCATATATTTT. It is translated as CASSKGQVYSGNTIYF.